This T cell receptor beta chain was captured in a study of monozygotic twins with inflammatory bowel disease. Findings of the study overall: Twins with IBD had fewer clonotypes in common with others than healthy twins, particularly during disease activity.

With respect to this clonotype: What it recognizes is unknown.

The length of the CDR3 is 13 residues. Germline-derived CDR1 and CDR2 are SGHRS and YFSETQ. UMIs that included a 6-nucleotide sample barcode were added by template switching, which took place during cDNA synthesis. TCRdb reprocessed the 5' RACE reads; each CDR3 protein has one entry and no DNA is given. The listing records 150,000 to 200,000 distinct CDR3 sequences. Whole blood served as the source of total RNA, and no T cell sorting took place. This chain links TRBV5-1 with TRBJ1-2; TCRdb's D call of TRBD1 is untestable without DNA. The specimen sequenced was blood. This clonotype was obtained from a human donor with ulcerative colitis or Crohn's disease, or a healthy co-twin of an affected twin (not recorded which). The CDR3 here is CASAVDRVYGYTF.